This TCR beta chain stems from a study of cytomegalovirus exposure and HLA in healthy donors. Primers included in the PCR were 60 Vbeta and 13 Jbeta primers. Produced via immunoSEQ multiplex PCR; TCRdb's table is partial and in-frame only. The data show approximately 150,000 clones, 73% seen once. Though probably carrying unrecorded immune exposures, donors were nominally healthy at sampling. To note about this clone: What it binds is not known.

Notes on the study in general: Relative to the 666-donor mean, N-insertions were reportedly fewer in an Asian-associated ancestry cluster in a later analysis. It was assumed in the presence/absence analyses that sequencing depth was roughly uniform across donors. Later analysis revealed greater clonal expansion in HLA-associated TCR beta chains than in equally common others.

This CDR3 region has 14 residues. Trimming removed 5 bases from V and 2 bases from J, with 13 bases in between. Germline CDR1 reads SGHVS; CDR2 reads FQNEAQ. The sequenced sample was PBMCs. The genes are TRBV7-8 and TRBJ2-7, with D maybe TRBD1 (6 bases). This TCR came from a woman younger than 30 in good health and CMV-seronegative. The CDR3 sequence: CASSQAGTTYEQYF. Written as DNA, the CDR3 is TGTGCCAGCAGCCAGGCCGGGACAACCTACGAGCAGTACTTC.